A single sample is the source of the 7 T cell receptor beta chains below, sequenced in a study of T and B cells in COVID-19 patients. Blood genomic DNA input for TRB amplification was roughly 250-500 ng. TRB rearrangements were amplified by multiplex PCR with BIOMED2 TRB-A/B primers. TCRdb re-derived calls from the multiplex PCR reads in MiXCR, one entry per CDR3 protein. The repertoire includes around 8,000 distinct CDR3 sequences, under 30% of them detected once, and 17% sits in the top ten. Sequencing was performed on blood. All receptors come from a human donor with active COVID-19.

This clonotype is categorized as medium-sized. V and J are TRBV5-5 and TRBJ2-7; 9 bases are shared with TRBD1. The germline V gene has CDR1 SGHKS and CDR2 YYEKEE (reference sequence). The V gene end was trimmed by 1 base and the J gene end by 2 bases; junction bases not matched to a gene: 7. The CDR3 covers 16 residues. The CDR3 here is CASSLRPGQGTYEQYV. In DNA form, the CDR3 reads TGTGCCAGCAGCTTGCGTCCGGGACAGGGAACCTACGAGCAGTACGTC.

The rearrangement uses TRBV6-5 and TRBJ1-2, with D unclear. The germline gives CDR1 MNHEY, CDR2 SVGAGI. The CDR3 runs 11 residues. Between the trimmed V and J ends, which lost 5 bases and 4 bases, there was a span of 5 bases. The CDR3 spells CASSRLYGYTF. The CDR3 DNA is TGTGCCAGCAGTCGACTCTATGGCTACACCTTC.

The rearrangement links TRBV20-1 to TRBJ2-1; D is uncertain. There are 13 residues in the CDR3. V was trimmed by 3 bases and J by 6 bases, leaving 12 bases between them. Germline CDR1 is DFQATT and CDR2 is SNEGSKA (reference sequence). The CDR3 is CSASVFLGNEQFF. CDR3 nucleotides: TGCAGTGCTAGTGTGTTTTTAGGCAATGAGCAGTTCTTC.

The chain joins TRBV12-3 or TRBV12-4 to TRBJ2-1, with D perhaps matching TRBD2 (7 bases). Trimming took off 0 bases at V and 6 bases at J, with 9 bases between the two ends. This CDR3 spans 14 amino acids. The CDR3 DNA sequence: TGTGCCAGCAGTTTAGCGGGGGGGCGCAATGAGCAGTTCTTC. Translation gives CASSLAGGRNEQFF.

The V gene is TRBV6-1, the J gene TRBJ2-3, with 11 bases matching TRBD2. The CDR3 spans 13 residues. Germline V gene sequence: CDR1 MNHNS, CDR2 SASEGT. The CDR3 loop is CATSGGHTDTQYF. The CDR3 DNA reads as TGTGCTACTAGCGGGGGACACACAGATACGCAGTATTTT.

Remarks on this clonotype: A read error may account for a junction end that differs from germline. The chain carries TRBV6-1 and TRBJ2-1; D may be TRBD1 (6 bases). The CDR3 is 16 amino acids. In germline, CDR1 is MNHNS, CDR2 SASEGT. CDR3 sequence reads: CTSRVHRANSYNEQFF. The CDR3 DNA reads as TGTACCAGCAGGGTACACAGGGCCAATTCCTACAATGAGCAGTTCTTC.

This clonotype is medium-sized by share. The CDR3, as DNA: TGTGCCAGCAGTCCCCAGGCATCCTACGAGCAGTACGTC. Its translation: CASSPQASYEQYV. The chain joins TRBV27 to TRBJ2-7; D is unclear. V was cut by 5 bases and J by 1 base, with 9 bases left in between. This CDR3 has 13 residues. CDR1 MNHEY and CDR2 SMNVEV come from the germline V gene (reference sequence).